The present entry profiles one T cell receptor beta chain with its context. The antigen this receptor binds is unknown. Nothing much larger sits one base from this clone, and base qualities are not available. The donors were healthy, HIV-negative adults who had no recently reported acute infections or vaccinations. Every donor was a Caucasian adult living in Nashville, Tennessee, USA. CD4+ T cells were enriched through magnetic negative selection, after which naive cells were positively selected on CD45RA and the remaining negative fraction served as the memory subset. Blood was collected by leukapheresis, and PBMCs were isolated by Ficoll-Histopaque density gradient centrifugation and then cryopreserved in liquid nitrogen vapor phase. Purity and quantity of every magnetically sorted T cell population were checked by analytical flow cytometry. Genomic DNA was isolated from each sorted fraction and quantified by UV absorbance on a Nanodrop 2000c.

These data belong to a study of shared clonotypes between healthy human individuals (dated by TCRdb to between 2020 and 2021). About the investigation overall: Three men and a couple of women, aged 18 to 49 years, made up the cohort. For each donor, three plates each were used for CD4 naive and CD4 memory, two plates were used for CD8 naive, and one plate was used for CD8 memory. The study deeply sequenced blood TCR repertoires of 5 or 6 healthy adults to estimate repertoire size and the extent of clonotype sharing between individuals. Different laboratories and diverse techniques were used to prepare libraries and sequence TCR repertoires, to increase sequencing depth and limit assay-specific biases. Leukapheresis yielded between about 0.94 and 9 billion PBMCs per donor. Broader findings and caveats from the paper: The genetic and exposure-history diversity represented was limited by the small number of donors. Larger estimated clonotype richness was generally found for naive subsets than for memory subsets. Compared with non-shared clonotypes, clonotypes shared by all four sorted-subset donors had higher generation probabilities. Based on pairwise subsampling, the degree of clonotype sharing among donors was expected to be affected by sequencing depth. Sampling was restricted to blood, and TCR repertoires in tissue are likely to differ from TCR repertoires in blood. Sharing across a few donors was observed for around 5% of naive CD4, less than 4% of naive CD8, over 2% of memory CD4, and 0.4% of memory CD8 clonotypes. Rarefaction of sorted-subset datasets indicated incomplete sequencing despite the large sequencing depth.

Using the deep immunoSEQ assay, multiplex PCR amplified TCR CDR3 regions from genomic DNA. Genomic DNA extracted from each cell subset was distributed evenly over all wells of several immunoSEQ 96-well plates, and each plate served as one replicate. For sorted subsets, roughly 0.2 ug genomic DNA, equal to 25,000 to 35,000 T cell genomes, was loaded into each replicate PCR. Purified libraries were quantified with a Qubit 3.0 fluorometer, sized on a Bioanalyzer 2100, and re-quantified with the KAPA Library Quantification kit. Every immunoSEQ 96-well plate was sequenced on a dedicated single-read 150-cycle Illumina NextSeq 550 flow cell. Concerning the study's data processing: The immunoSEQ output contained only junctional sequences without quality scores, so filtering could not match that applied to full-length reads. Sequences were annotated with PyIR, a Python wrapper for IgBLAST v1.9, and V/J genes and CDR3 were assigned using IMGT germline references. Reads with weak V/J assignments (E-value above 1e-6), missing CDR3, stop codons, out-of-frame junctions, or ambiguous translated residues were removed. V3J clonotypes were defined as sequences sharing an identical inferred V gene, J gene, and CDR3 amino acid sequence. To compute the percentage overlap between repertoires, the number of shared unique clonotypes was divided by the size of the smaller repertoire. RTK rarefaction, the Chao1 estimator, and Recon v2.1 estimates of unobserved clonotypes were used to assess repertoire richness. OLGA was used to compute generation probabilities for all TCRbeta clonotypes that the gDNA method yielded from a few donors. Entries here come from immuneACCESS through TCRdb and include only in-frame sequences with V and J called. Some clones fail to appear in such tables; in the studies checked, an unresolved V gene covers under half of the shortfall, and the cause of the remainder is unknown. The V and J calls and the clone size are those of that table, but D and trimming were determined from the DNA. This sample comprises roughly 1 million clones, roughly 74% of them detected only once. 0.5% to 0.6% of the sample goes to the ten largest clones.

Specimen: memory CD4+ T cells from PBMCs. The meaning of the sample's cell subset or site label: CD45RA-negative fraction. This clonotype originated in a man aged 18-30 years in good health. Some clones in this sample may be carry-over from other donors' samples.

The CDR3 protein is CASSWGDANSYNEQFF. The DNA sequence reads TGCGCCAGCAGCTGGGGGGACGCGAACTCCTACAATGAGCAGTTCTTC. The sequence joins TRBV5-1 to TRBJ2-1; TRBD2 might be the D gene, on 6 matching bases. Spanning cysteine to phenylalanine, the CDR3 consists of 16 amino acids. Only the CDR3 portion is preserved as DNA: 48 bases, with reading frame beginning at the first base. As encoded in the germline V gene, CDR1 is SGHRS while CDR2 is YFSETQ. The junction shows trimming of 3 bases on V and 0 bases on J, plus 13 bases between the germline ends.